These T cell receptor beta chains were read from a single sample in a study of blood T cells in healthy people across ages. A single record per CDR3 protein comes from TCRdb applying MiXCR to the 5' RACE reads. The data hold under 800,000 distinct CDR3 sequences, with about 42% observed a single time. The specimen was blood. The receptors were gathered from a woman aged 55-70 years in good health. CDR3s include the opening cysteine and the closing phenylalanine or tryptophan. The order of the fields is D gene, V gene, J gene, clone size, CDR3 DNA, CDR3 protein. The D gene is left open where the match is weak. Some rows have no size entry. The others give once, few or many, or a class for an expanded clone.

d_call: TRBD1; v_call: TRBV7-2; j_call: TRBJ2-1; clone_size: many; cdr3_nt: TGTGCCAGCAGCTTAATGATGGGACAGTTGCCCTTCGTAGACAATGAGCAGTTCTTC; cdr3_aa: CASSLMMGQLPFVDNEQFF
d_call: TRBD2; v_call: TRBV12-3/TRBV12-4; j_call: TRBJ2-7; clone_size: -; cdr3_nt: TGTGCCAGCAGTCCACGACGGAAGAGACTAGCGGGTATATCCTACGAGCAGTACTTC; cdr3_aa: CASSPRRKRLAGISYEQYF
d_call: TRBD2; v_call: TRBV28; j_call: TRBJ2-4; clone_size: few; cdr3_nt: TGTGCCAGCAGTTTAATTCCTCGGGGGGAGCAGTACTTC; cdr3_aa: CASSLIPRGEQYF
d_call: -; v_call: TRBV20-1; j_call: TRBJ2-6; clone_size: many; cdr3_nt: TGCAGTGGAGTGGGACGGACCAACTCTGGGGCCAACGTCCTGACTTTC; cdr3_aa: CSGVGRTNSGANVLTF
d_call: -; v_call: TRBV20-1; j_call: TRBJ2-7; clone_size: -; cdr3_nt: TGCAGTGCGGACCGACTAGTTTTTTTGTCCTACGAGCAGTACTTC; cdr3_aa: CSADRLVFLSYEQYF
d_call: TRBD2; v_call: TRBV20-1; j_call: TRBJ2-3; clone_size: -; cdr3_nt: TGCAGTGCCCCCCGGGCAGCGGGAGGAACAGATACGCAGTATTTT; cdr3_aa: CSAPRAAGGTDTQYF
d_call: -; v_call: TRBV6-1; j_call: TRBJ2-5; clone_size: -; cdr3_nt: TGTGCCAGCAGTGAAAGTTCGGGATTTAGGGGAGAGACCCAGTACTTC; cdr3_aa: CASSESSGFRGETQYF
d_call: TRBD2; v_call: TRBV20-1; j_call: TRBJ2-1; clone_size: few; cdr3_nt: TGCAGTGCTAGAGCCCCGGGGGGTCGGTCCTACAATGAGCAGTTCTTC; cdr3_aa: CSARAPGGRSYNEQFF
d_call: -; v_call: TRBV7-2; j_call: TRBJ2-3; clone_size: -; cdr3_nt: TGTGCCAGCAGCCATCAGGGGATAAACACAGATACGCAGTATTTT; cdr3_aa: CASSHQGINTDTQYF
d_call: TRBD2; v_call: TRBV7-9; j_call: TRBJ2-7; clone_size: -; cdr3_nt: TGTGCCAGCAGCTTTGCCGGGACTAGCGGGAACGAGCAGTACTTC; cdr3_aa: CASSFAGTSGNEQYF
d_call: TRBD1; v_call: TRBV7-9; j_call: TRBJ1-4; clone_size: few; cdr3_nt: TGTGCCAGCAGCTTAACAGGGGGCGAGGAAAAACTGTTTTTT; cdr3_aa: CASSLTGGEEKLFF
d_call: -; v_call: TRBV6-1; j_call: TRBJ2-3; clone_size: -; cdr3_nt: TGTGCCAGCTCTCAGGGAAAGCGCGGAGATACGCAGTATTTT; cdr3_aa: CASSQGKRGDTQYF
d_call: -; v_call: TRBV13; j_call: TRBJ2-1; clone_size: -; cdr3_nt: TGTGCCAGCAGCTTAGGGGCTAGCGCAAACAATGAGCAGTTCTTC; cdr3_aa: CASSLGASANNEQFF
d_call: -; v_call: TRBV20-1; j_call: TRBJ2-3; clone_size: many; cdr3_nt: TGCAGTGCTAGACAGGGAGGCACAGATACGCAGTATTTT; cdr3_aa: CSARQGGTDTQYF
d_call: TRBD2; v_call: TRBV9; j_call: TRBJ2-1; clone_size: -; cdr3_nt: TGTGCCAGCAGCTCGAGCGGGGACGCCTACAATGAGCAGTTCTTC; cdr3_aa: CASSSSGDAYNEQFF
d_call: -; v_call: TRBV12-3/TRBV12-4; j_call: TRBJ2-1; clone_size: -; cdr3_nt: TGTGCCAGCAGTTTTCGGGCAGGGGACAATGAGCAGTTCTTC; cdr3_aa: CASSFRAGDNEQFF
d_call: TRBD2; v_call: TRBV3-1; j_call: TRBJ2-7; clone_size: few; cdr3_nt: TGTGCCAGCAGCCAACCTCCCTGGGGGGGGAGTTCCTACGAGCAGTACTTC; cdr3_aa: CASSQPPWGGSSYEQYF
d_call: -; v_call: TRBV4-3; j_call: TRBJ2-7; clone_size: -; cdr3_nt: TGCCCCAGCGGAGGGTCGGGCGAGCAGTACTTC; cdr3_aa: CPSGGSGEQYF
d_call: TRBD1; v_call: TRBV2; j_call: TRBJ1-2; clone_size: -; cdr3_nt: TGTGCCAGCAGGGGGGTCAGGGGGCTGATTGGCTACACCTTC; cdr3_aa: CASRGVRGLIGYTF
d_call: -; v_call: TRBV5-4; j_call: TRBJ2-5; clone_size: -; cdr3_nt: TGTGCCAGCAGCCTTAATACCCCAGGGCGACGGGAGCAGTACTTC; cdr3_aa: CASSLNTPGRREQYF
d_call: TRBD2; v_call: TRBV13; j_call: TRBJ2-3; clone_size: -; cdr3_nt: TGTGCCAGCAGCCCTCGGTCTAGCGGGAGCACAGATACGCAGTATTTT; cdr3_aa: CASSPRSSGSTDTQYF
d_call: -; v_call: TRBV29-1; j_call: TRBJ1-2; clone_size: -; cdr3_nt: TGCAGCGTTGGGCAGGGGATGAGCTACACCTTC; cdr3_aa: CSVGQGMSYTF
d_call: -; v_call: TRBV4-1; j_call: TRBJ2-3; clone_size: -; cdr3_nt: TGCGCCAGCAGCCAAGATTCCCGGGTACGAGATACGCAGTATTTT; cdr3_aa: CASSQDSRVRDTQYF
d_call: -; v_call: TRBV7-9; j_call: TRBJ2-2; clone_size: -; cdr3_nt: TGTGCCAGCAGCTTAAGGCGGCAGGGGACCACGGAAGGCACCGGGGAGCTGTTTTTT; cdr3_aa: CASSLRRQGTTEGTGELFF
d_call: -; v_call: TRBV6-6; j_call: TRBJ2-5; clone_size: -; cdr3_nt: TGTGCCAGCAGTCTCCCTGCACGGGGGGCGAAAGAGACCCAGTACTTC; cdr3_aa: CASSLPARGAKETQYF
d_call: TRBD2; v_call: TRBV29-1; j_call: TRBJ2-1; clone_size: -; cdr3_nt: TGCAGCGTCCCCGGGGCGGGAGCGACCTCCTACAATGAGCAGTTCTTC; cdr3_aa: CSVPGAGATSYNEQFF
d_call: -; v_call: TRBV7-2; j_call: TRBJ2-1; clone_size: -; cdr3_nt: TGTGCCAGCACCGACGGACTATCCAACAATGAGCAGTTCTTC; cdr3_aa: CASTDGLSNNEQFF